This T cell receptor (beta chain) is from a study of CD4 and CD8 cells across lung adenocarcinoma regions. This clonotype has a count of ten or more. Samples came from patients with localized non-small cell lung adenocarcinoma. The CDR3 is 15 amino acids. Germline CDR1 MGHRA, CDR2 YSYEKL. Trimming removed 3 bases at V and 0 bases at J, with 9 bases between. TCRdb reanalysed the PCR reads using MiXCR and keeps one entry per CDR3 protein. The sample has 13,000 or so distinct CDR3 sequences; approximately 43% are singletons. The TCR sequence derives from a male donor with lung adenocarcinoma. The CD4 and CD8 labels of this study may be unreliable. The genes are TRBV4-1 and TRBJ2-1; D might be TRBD1 or TRBD2, each matching 5 bases. The sample comprised CD4+ T cells from the center of a lung tumor. The CDR3 DNA reads TGCGCCAGCAGCCAGGGACCTAGCTCCTACAATGAGCAGTTCTTC. Protein: CASSQGPSSYNEQFF.